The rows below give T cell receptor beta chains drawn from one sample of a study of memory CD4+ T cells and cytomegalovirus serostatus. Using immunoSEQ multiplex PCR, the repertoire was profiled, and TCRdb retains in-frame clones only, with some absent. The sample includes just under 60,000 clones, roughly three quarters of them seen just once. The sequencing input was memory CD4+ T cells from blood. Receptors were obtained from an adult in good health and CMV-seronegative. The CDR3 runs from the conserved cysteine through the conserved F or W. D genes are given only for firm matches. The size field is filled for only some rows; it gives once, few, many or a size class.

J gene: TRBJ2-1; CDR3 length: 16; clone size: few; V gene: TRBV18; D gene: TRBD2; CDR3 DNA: TGTGCCAGCTCACCTCCCGGACTAGCGGGAAGGAATGAGCAGTTCTTC; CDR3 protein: CASSPPGLAGRNEQFF
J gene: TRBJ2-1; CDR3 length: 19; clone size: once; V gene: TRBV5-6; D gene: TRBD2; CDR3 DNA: TGTGCCAGCAGCCGACCTCTAAGGGGCGGGAGGATTTCCTACAATGAGCAGTTCTTC; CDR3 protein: CASSRPLRGGRISYNEQFF
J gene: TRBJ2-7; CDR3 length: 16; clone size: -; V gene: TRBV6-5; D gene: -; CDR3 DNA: TGTGCCAGCAGTTACTCGATAAACAGGGCCAACTACGAGCAGTACTTC; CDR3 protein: CASSYSINRANYEQYF
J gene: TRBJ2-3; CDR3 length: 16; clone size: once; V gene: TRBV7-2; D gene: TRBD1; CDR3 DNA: TGTGCCAGCAGCAATCGGGACAGGGGGCTATCAGATACGCAGTATTTT; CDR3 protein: CASSNRDRGLSDTQYF
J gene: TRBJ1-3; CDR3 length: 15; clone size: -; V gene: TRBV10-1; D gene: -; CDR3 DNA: TGCGCCAGCAGTGACCCCAGGGACTTTGGAAACACCATATATTTT; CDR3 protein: CASSDPRDFGNTIYF
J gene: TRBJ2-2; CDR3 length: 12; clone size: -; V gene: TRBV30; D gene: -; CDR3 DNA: TGTGCCTGGAGGGGTTCAACCGGGGAGCTGTTTTTT; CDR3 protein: CAWRGSTGELFF
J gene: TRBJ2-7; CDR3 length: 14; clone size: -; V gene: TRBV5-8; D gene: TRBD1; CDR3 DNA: TGTGCCAGCAGCGTCTGGACAGGGGGCGACGAGCAGTACTTC; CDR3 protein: CASSVWTGGDEQYF
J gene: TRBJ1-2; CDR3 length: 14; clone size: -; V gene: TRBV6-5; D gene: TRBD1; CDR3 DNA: TGTGCCAGCAGTTTATCCGGGACAGGGCCTGGCTACACCTTC; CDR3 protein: CASSLSGTGPGYTF
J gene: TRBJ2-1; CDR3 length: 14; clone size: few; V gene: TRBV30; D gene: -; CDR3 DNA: TGTGCCAGCGCCCGGGGGCTAGCTATCGATGAGCAGTTCTTC; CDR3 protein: CASARGLAIDEQFF
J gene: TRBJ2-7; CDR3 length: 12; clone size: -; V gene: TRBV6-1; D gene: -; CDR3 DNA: TGTGCCCACGGTAGGCTATCCTACGAGCAGTACTTC; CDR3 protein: CAHGRLSYEQYF
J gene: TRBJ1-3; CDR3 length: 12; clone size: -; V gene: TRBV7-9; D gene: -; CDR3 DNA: TGTGCCAGCAGCTTATATGTGGACACCATATATTTT; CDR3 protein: CASSLYVDTIYF
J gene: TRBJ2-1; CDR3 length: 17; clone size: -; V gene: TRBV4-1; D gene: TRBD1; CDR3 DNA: TGCGCCAGCAGCCCCCCTCTCGGGGACAGGGGGTCCGATGAGCAGTTCTTC; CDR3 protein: CASSPPLGDRGSDEQFF
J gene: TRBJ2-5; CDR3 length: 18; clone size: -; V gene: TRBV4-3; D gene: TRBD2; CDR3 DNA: TGCGCCAGCAGCCAAGATAGCCTAGCGGGAGGGAGGGTGGAGACCCAGTACTTC; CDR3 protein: CASSQDSLAGGRVETQYF
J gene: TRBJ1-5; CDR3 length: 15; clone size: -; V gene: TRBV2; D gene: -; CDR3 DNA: TGTGCCAGCAGTGAGGGAATAGATAGCAATCAGCCCCAGCATTTT; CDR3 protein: CASSEGIDSNQPQHF
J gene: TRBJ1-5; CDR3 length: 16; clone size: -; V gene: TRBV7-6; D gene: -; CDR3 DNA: TGTGCCAGCAGCTTAGAGGGCTCAAATAGCAATCAGCCCCAGCATTTT; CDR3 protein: CASSLEGSNSNQPQHF
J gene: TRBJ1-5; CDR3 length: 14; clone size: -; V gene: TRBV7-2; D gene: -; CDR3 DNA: TGTGCCAGCAGCTCGACAAGCGGAGGGTTGGCCCAGCATTTT; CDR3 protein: CASSSTSGGLAQHF
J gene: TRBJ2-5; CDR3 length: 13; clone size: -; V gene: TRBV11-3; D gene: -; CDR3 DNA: TGTGCCAGCAGCTCCAATGTATTAGAGACCCAGTACTTC; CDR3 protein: CASSSNVLETQYF
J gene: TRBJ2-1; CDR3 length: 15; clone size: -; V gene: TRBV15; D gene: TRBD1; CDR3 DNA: TGTGCCACCAGCATCCGGGACAGTGACTACAATGAGCAGTTCTTC; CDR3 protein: CATSIRDSDYNEQFF
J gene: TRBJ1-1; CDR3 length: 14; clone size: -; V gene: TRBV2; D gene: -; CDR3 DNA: TGTGCCAGCAGGTCCCAGACAGGGAACACTGAAGCTTTCTTT; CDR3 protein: CASRSQTGNTEAFF
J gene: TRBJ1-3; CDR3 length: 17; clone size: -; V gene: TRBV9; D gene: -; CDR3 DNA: TGTGCCAGCAGCGTAAGGGCAGGAACAAACTCTGGAAACACCATATATTTT; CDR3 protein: CASSVRAGTNSGNTIYF
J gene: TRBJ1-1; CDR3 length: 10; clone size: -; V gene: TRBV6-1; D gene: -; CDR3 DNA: TGTGCCAGCCGATACACTGAAGCTTTCTTT; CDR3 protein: CASRYTEAFF
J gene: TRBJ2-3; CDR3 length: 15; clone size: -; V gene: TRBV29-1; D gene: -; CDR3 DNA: TGCAGCGTTGATTCCCGGGCAGAACGCACAGATACGCAGTATTTT; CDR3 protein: CSVDSRAERTDTQYF
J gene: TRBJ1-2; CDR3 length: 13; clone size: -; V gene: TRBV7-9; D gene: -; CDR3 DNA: TGTGCCAGCAGCTTCGGCGAGGGCTATGGCTACACCTTC; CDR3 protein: CASSFGEGYGYTF
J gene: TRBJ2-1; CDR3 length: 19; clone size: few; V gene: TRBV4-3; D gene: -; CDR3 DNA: TGCGCCAGCAGCCAGAATTGGGTAATGAGCGGAGGCGGATACAATGAGCAGTTCTTC; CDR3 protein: CASSQNWVMSGGGYNEQFF
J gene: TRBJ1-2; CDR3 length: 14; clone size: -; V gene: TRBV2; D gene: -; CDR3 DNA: TGTGCCAGCAGGGAAGCAGGGGCCAACTATGGCTACACCTTC; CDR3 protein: CASREAGANYGYTF
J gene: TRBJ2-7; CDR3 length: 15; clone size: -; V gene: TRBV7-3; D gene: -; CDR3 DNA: TGTGCCAGCAGCTTACAGCCTGGGAGCTCCTACGAGCAGTACTTC; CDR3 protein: CASSLQPGSSYEQYF
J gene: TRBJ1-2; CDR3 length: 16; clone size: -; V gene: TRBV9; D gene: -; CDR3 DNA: TGTGCCAGCAGCCCGAACTGGACCCCGGGGATCTATGGCTACACCTTC; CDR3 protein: CASSPNWTPGIYGYTF
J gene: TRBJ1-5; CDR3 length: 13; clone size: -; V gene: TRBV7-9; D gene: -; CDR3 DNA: TGTGCCAGCAGCTTATGGGGTAACCAGCCCCAGCATTTT; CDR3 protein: CASSLWGNQPQHF
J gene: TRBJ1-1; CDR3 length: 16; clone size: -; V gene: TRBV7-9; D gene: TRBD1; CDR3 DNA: TGTGCCAGCAGACCTTCAGGGGGCGAGGGACACACTGAAGCTTTCTTT; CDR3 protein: CASRPSGGEGHTEAFF
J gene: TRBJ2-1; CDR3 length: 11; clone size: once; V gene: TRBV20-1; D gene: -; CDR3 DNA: TGCAGTGCTAACGCCCCGGGTGAGCAGTTCTTC; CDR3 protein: CSANAPGEQFF
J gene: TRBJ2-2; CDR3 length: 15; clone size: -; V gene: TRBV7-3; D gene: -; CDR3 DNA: TGTGCCAGCAGCTTAAACCCCTCAGGGGCCGGGGAGCTGTTTTTT; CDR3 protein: CASSLNPSGAGELFF